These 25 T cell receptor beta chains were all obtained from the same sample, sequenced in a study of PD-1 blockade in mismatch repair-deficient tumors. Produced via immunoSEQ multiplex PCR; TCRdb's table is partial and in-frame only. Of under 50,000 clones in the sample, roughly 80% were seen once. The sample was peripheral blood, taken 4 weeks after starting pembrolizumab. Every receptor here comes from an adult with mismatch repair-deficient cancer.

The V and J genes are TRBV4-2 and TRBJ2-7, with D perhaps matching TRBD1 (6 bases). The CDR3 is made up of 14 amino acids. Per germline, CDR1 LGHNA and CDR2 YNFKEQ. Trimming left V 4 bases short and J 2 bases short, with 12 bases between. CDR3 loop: CASSLHRETYEQYF. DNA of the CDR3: TGTGCCAGCAGCCTCCACAGGGAAACCTACGAGCAGTACTTC.

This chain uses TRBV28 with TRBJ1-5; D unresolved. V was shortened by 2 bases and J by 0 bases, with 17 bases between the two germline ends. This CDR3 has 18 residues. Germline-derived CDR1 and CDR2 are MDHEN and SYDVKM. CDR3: CASSLRSSASHSNQPQHF. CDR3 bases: TGTGCCAGCAGTTTAAGGTCGTCGGCCAGTCATAGCAATCAGCCCCAGCATTTT.

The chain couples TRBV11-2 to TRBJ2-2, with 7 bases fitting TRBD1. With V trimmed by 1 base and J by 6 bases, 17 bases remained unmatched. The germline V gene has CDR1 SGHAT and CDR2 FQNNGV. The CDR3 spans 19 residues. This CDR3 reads CASSLAPTWTGDHPGELFF. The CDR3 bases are TGTGCCAGCAGCTTAGCCCCCACTTGGACAGGTGACCACCCCGGGGAGCTGTTTTTT.

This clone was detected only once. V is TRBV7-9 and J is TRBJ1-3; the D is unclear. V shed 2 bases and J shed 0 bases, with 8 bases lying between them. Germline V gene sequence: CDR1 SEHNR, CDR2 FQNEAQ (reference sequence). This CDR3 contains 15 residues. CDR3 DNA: TGTGCCAGCAGCTTACAAGCAGGCTCTGGAAACACCATATATTTT. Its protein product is CASSLQAGSGNTIYF.

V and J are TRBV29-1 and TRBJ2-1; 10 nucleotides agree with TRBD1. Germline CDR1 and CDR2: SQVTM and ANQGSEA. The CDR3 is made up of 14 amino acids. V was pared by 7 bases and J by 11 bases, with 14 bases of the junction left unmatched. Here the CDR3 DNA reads TGCAGCGGCGAGGGGGCGGGACAGGGGCAGAAGCAGTTCTTC. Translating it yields CSGEGAGQGQKQFF.

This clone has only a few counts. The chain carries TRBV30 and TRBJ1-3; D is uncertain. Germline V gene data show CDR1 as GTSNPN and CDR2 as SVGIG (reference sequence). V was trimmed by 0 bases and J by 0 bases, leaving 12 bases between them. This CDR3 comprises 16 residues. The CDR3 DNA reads TGTGCCTGGAGTGTCCCTTCTGCCGGCTCTGGAAACACCATATATTTT. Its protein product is CAWSVPSAGSGNTIYF.

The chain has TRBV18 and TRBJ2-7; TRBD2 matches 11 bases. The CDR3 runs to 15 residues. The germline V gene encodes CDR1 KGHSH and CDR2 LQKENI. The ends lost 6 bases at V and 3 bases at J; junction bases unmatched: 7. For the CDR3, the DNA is TGTGCCAGCTCCCCCACTAGCGGGAGAAGCTACGAGCAGTACTTC. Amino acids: CASSPTSGRSYEQYF.

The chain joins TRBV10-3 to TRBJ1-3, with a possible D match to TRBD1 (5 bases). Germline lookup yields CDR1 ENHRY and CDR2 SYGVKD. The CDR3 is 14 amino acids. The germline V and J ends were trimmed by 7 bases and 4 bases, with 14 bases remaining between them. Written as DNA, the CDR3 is TGTGCCATCAAGGGACGCGGCTCGGGAAACACCATATATTTT. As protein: CAIKGRGSGNTIYF.

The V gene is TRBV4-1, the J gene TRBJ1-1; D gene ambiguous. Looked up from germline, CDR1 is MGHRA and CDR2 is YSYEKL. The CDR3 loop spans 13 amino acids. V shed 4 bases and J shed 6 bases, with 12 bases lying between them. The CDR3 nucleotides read TGCGCCAGCAGCCCCCCCGGAGCCGCTGAAGCTTTCTTT. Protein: CASSPPGAAEAFF.

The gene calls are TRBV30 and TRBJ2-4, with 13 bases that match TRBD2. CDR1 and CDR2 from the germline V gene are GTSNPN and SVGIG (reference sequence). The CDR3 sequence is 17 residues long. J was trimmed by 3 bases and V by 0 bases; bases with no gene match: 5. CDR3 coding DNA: TGTGCCTGGAGTGTAGGTGGGACTAGCGGGATCAAAAACATTCAGTACTTC. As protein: CAWSVGGTSGIKNIQYF.

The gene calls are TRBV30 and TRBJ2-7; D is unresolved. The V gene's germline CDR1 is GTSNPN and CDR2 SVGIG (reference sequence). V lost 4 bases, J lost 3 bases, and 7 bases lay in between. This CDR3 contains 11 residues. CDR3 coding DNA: TGTGCCTGGAACCGACACTACGAGCAGTACTTC. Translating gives CAWNRHYEQYF.

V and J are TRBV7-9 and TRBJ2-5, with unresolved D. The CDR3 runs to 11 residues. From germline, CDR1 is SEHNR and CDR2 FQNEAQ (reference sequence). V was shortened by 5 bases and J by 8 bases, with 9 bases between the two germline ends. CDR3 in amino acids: CASSGSGTQYF. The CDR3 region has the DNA TGTGCCAGCAGCGGTAGTGGTACCCAGTACTTC.

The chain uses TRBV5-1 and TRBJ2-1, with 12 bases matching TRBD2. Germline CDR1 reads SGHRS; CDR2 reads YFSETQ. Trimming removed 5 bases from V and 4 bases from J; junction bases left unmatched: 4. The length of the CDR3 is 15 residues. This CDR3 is CASRTSGSMYNEQFF. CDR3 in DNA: TGCGCCAGCAGGACTAGCGGGAGTATGTACAATGAGCAGTTCTTC. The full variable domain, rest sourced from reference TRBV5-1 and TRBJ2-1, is KAGVTQTPRYLIKTRGQQVTLSCSPISGHRSVSWYQQTPGQGLQFLFEYFSETQRNKGNFPGRFSGRQFSNSRSEMNVSTLELGDSALYLCASRTSGSMYNEQFFGPGTRLTVL.

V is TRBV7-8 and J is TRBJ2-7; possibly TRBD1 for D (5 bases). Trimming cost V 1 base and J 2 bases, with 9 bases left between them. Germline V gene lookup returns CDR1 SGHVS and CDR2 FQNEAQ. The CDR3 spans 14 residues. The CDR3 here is CASSLEARAYEQYF. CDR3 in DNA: TGTGCCAGCAGCTTAGAAGCCAGGGCCTACGAGCAGTACTTC.

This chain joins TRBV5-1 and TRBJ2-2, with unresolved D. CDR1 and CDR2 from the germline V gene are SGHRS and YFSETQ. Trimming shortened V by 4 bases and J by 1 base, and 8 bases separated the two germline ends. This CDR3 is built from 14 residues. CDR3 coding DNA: TGCGCCAGCAGCCCGGATTGGAACACCGGGGAGCTGTTTTTT. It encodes CASSPDWNTGELFF.

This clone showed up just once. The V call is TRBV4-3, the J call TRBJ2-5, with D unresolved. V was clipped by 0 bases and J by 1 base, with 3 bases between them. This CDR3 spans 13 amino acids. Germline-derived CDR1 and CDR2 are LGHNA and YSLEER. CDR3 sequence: CASSQDTQETQYF. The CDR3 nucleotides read TGCGCCAGCAGCCAAGACACCCAAGAGACCCAGTACTTC.

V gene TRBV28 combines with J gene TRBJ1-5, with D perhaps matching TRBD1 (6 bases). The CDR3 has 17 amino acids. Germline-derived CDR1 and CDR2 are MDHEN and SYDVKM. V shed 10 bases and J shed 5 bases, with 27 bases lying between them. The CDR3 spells CATIPGLRGRSYQPQHF. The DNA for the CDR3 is TGTGCCACCATCCCTGGCCTCAGGGGTAGAAGTTATCAGCCCCAGCATTTT.

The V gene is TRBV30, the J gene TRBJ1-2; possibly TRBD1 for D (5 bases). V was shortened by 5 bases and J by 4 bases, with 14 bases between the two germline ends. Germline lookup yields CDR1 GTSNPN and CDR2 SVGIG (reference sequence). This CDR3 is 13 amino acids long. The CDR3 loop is CAWSPGAVYGYTF. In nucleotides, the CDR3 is TGTGCCTGGTCCCCCGGGGCAGTCTATGGCTACACCTTC. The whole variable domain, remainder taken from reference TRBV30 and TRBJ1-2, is SQTIHQWPATLVQPVGSPLSLECTVEGTSNPNLYWYRQAAGRGLQLLFYSVGIGQISSEVPQNLSASRPQDRQFILSSKKLLLSDSGFYLCAWSPGAVYGYTFGSGTRLTVV.

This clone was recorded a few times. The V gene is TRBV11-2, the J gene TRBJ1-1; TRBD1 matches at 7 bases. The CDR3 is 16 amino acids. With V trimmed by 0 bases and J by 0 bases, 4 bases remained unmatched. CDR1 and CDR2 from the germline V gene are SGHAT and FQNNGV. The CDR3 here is CASSLDGQELNTEAFF. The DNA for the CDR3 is TGTGCCAGCAGCTTAGACGGACAGGAGTTGAACACTGAAGCTTTCTTT.

This CDR3 is CASSLGQSFNEQFF. The CDR3 DNA follows: TGTGCCAGCAGCCTGGGACAGTCCTTTAATGAGCAGTTCTTC. The V gene is TRBV7-6, the J gene TRBJ2-1; 7 bases map to TRBD1. The CDR3 has 14 amino acids. From germline, CDR1 is SGHVS and CDR2 FNYEAQ. J gave up 7 bases and V 5 bases, and 8 bases lay outside the gene matches.

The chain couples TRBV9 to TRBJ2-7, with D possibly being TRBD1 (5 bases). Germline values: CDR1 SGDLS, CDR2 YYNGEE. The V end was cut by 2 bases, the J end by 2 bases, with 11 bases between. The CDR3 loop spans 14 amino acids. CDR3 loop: CASSVLQDPYEQYF. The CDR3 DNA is TGTGCCAGCAGCGTCTTACAGGACCCCTACGAGCAGTACTTC.

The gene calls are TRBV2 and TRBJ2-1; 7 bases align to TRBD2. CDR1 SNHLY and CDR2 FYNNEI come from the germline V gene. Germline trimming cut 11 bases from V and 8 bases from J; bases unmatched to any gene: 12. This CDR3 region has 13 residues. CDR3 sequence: CAGNGGFTDEQFF. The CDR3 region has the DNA TGTGCCGGAAACGGGGGGTTTACGGATGAGCAGTTCTTC.

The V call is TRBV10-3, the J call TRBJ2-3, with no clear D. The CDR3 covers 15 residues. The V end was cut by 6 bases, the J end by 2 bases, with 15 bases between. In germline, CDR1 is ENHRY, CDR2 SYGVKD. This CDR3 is CAISERGAPTDTQYF. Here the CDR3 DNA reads TGTGCCATCAGCGAACGAGGCGCTCCCACAGATACGCAGTATTTT.

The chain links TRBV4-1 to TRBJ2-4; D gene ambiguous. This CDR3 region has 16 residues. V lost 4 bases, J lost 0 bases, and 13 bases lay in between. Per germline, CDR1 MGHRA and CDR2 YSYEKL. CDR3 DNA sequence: TGCGCCAGCAGCCCACTTACTGATCTAGCCAAAAACATTCAGTACTTC. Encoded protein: CASSPLTDLAKNIQYF.

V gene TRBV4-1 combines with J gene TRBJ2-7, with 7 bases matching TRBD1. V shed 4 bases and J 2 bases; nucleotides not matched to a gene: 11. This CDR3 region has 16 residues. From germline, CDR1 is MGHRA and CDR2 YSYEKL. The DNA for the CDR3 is TGCGCCAGCAGCCCGAAGGGACAGATGAATACCTACGAGCAGTACTTC. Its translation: CASSPKGQMNTYEQYF.